The 15 T cell receptor beta chains below come from one sample, sequenced in a study of CD8 T cells in Susac syndrome (dated by TCRdb to about 2019). Library preparation was by the immunoSEQ multiplex PCR assay. RNA was extracted with the RNeasy kit and 0.5 to 1 ug was reverse transcribed using random hexamers. The raw public data were reprocessed by TCRdb itself: fastp quality trimming at Q25, MiXCR clonotype calling, in-frame beta chains only. CDR3 protein sequences are deduplicated, and each keeps its most common genes and DNA. The sample includes 100,000 to 150,000 distinct CDR3 sequences, with 90% to 95% observed a single time. Approximately 0.22% of the sample rests with the top ten. Sample: CD8+ T cells from PBMCs. These receptor sequences come from a human donor with Susac syndrome.

J is TRBJ2-2 and V is TRBV27; D gene ambiguous. CDR1 is MNHEY and CDR2 is SMNVEV in the germline V gene (reference sequence). This CDR3 contains 13 residues. V was shortened by 3 bases and J by 6 bases, with 8 bases between the two germline ends. CDR3 amino acids: CASSFSSAGELFF. DNA of the CDR3: TGTGCCAGCAGTTTCTCCTCCGCCGGGGAGCTGTTTTTT.

The chain has TRBV9 and TRBJ1-1; D unresolved. CDR3 size: 14 residues. Germline CDR1 is SGDLS and CDR2 is YYNGEE. V shed 5 bases and J shed 2 bases, with 13 bases lying between them. The CDR3 spells CASSQDGVNTEAFF. The CDR3 DNA follows: TGTGCCAGCAGTCAGGACGGGGTTAACACTGAAGCTTTCTTT.

This clonotype has only one observation. This rearrangement joins TRBV5-4 to TRBJ2-7; TRBD2 matches 7 bases. The trim removed 5 bases at V and 3 bases at J, leaving 11 bases unmatched. The germline V gene has CDR1 SGHNT and CDR2 YYREEE (reference sequence). The CDR3 is 15 amino acids. DNA of the CDR3: TGTGCCAGCAGTTGGGCGGGGGAAAAGGACTACGAGCAGTACTTC. It specifies CASSWAGEKDYEQYF.

The chain employs TRBV4-2 and TRBJ2-2, with 9 bases identical to TRBD1. V dropped 1 base and J dropped 6; count of bases not matched to a gene: 3. The germline V gene encodes CDR1 LGHNA and CDR2 YNFKEQ. CDR3 length: 15 amino acids. The CDR3 protein is CASSQGQGEAGELFF. In nucleotides, the CDR3 is TGTGCCAGCAGCCAAGGACAGGGGGAGGCCGGGGAGCTGTTTTTT.

V usage is TRBV7-9 and J usage is TRBJ1-1; maybe TRBD1 (5 bases). V dropped 0 bases and J dropped 2 bases, with 10 bases sitting between them. Germline V lookup: CDR1 SEHNR, CDR2 FQNEAQ (reference sequence). The CDR3 spans 15 residues. The CDR3 sequence: CASSLAGGKNTEAFF. For the CDR3, the DNA is TGTGCCAGCAGCTTAGCCGGGGGGAAAAACACTGAAGCTTTCTTT.

This chain joins TRBV3-1 and TRBJ2-1; the D gene could be TRBD1 or TRBD2 (5 bases each). The germline gives CDR1 LGHDT, CDR2 YNNKEL (reference sequence). The CDR3 covers 14 residues. V dropped 5 bases and J dropped 8 bases, with 16 bases sitting between them. CDR3 in amino acids: CASSGLGGVDEQFF. The CDR3 DNA sequence: TGTGCCAGCAGCGGCCTTGGGGGAGTCGATGAGCAGTTCTTC.

This rearrangement joins TRBV27 to TRBJ2-1, with 11 bases identical to TRBD2. The germline V gene has CDR1 MNHEY and CDR2 SMNVEV (reference sequence). The CDR3 contains 16 residues. The V gene end was trimmed by 5 bases and the J gene end by 4 bases; junction bases not matched to a gene: 7. The CDR3, as DNA: TGTGCCAGCAGTGAAATTTGGACTAGCGGGTACAATGAGCAGTTCTTC. Translating it yields CASSEIWTSGYNEQFF.

This sequence joins TRBV9 and TRBJ2-7; D is possibly TRBD1 or TRBD2 (6 bases each). This CDR3 spans 15 amino acids. Germline CDR1 SGDLS, CDR2 YYNGEE. V was pared by 0 bases and J by 5 bases, with 15 bases between. In DNA form, the CDR3 reads TGTGCCAGCAGCGTAGAGGGGGGAGGAGTCCACGAGCAGTACTTC. Encoded protein: CASSVEGGGVHEQYF.

This chain links TRBV30 with TRBJ2-7; D is ambiguous. The CDR3 is made up of 11 amino acids. Deletions cut 1 base from V and 4 bases from J, with 5 bases between. Germline V gives CDR1 GTSNPN, CDR2 SVGIG (reference sequence). The CDR3 sequence is CAWSEGYEQYF. The CDR3 DNA is TGTGCCTGGAGTGAGGGATACGAGCAGTACTTC.

The chain links TRBV9 to TRBJ2-7, with 8 bases matching TRBD2. The V gene's germline CDR1 is SGDLS and CDR2 YYNGEE. The CDR3 sequence is 13 residues long. V lost 3 bases, J lost 3 bases, and 2 bases stayed unmatched. In nucleotides, the CDR3 is TGTGCCAGCAGCGGAGGGACTAGCTACGAGCAGTACTTC. Translating it yields CASSGGTSYEQYF.

The CDR3 loop reads CSAMLGVPGNTIYF. CDR3 nucleotide sequence: TGCAGTGCTATGCTAGGGGTCCCTGGAAACACCATATATTTT. The chain carries TRBV20-1 and TRBJ1-3; TRBD1 is a possible D gene (5 bases). Trimming left V 4 bases short and J 2 bases short, with 12 bases between. This CDR3 has 14 amino acids. The germline V gene has CDR1 DFQATT and CDR2 SNEGSKA (reference sequence).

The V gene is TRBV29-1, the J gene TRBJ2-7; D perhaps matches TRBD1 (6 bases). The CDR3 is 11 residues long. The germline V gene has CDR1 SQVTM and CDR2 ANQGSEA. V lost 4 bases to trimming and J lost 3 bases, with 7 bases between them. CDR3 amino acids: CSVGTDYEQYF. The CDR3 bases are TGCAGCGTTGGGACAGACTACGAGCAGTACTTC.

The genes are TRBV12-3 or TRBV12-4 and TRBJ1-3; possibly TRBD1 for D (6 bases). This CDR3 has 19 residues. Trimming shortened V by 4 bases and J by 0 bases, and 22 bases separated the two germline ends. CDR3 in amino acids: CASSSWDTSHVLSGNTIYF. The DNA for the CDR3 is TGTGCCAGCAGTTCATGGGACACCTCGCACGTTCTCTCTGGAAACACCATATATTTT.

The rearrangement links TRBV20-1 to TRBJ2-7; 9 nucleotides line up with TRBD2. This CDR3 has 13 residues. J gave up 2 bases and V 3 bases, and 2 bases lay outside the gene matches. Per the germline V gene, CDR1 is DFQATT and CDR2 is SNEGSKA (reference sequence). The CDR3 sequence is CSASPSGTYEQYF. As DNA, the CDR3 is TGCAGTGCTAGCCCTAGCGGGACCTACGAGCAGTACTTC.

The rearrangement uses TRBV20-1 and TRBJ1-5; D unclear. The CDR3 runs 15 residues. Per germline, CDR1 DFQATT and CDR2 SNEGSKA (reference sequence). Trimming shortened V by 0 bases and J by 4 bases, and 13 bases separated the two germline ends. CDR3 sequence reads: CSARDPRPKNQPQHF. In DNA, the CDR3 is TGCAGTGCTAGAGATCCGAGGCCGAAGAATCAGCCCCAGCATTTT.